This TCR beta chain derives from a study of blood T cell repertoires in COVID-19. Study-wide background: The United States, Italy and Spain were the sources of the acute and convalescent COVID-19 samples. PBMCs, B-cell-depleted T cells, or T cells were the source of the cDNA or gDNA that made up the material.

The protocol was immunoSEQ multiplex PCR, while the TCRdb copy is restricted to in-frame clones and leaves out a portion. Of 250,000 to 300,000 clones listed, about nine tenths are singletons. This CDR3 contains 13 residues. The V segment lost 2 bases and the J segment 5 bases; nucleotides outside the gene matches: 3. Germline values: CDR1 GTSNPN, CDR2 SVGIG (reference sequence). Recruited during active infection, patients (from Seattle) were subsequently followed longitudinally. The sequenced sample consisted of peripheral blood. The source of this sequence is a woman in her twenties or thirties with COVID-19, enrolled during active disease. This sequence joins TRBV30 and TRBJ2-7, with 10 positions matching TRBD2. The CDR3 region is CAWSSGRGHEQYF. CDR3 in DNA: TGTGCCTGGAGTAGCGGGAGGGGCCACGAGCAGTACTTC.